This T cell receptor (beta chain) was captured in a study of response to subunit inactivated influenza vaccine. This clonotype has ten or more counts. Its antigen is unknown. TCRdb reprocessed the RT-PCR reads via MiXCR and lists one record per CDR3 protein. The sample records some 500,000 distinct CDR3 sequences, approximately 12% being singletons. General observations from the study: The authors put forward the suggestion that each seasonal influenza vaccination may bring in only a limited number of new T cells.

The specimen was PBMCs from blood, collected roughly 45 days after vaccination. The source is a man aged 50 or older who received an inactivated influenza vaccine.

CDR3 sequence reads: CSARGEVATEAFF. The CDR3 coding sequence is TGCAGTGCTAGGGGTGAGGTAGCCACTGAAGCTTTCTTT. The chain recombines TRBV20-1 with TRBJ1-1; D gene uncertain. Trimming took off 3 bases at V and 4 bases at J, with 12 bases between the two ends. This CDR3 contains 13 residues. Germline V gene sequence: CDR1 DFQATT, CDR2 SNEGSKA (reference sequence).